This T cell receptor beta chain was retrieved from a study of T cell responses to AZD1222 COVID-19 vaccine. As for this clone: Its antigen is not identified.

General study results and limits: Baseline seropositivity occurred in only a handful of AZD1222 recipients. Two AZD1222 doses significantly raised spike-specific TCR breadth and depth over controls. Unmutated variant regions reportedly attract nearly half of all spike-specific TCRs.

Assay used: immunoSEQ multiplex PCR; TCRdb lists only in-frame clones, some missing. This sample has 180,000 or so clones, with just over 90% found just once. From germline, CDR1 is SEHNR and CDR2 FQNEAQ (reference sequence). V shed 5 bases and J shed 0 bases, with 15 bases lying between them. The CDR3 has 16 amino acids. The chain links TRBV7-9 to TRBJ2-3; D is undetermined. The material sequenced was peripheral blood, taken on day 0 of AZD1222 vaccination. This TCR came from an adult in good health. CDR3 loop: CASSPGPDPSTDTQYF. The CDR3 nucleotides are TGTGCCAGCAGCCCTGGTCCGGACCCCAGCACAGATACGCAGTATTTT.